The 32 T cell receptor beta chains presented below share a single source sample, sequenced in a study of T cell responses to AZD1222 COVID-19 vaccine. Repertoires were generated with immunoSEQ multiplex PCR, while TCRdb's copy carries only in-frame clones and drops some. The sample yields 100,000 to 150,000 clones, 75% to 85% seen once. This specimen was peripheral blood, taken 28 days after the second AZD1222 dose. The receptors originated from an adult who received the AZD1222 COVID-19 vaccine.

V is TRBV7-9 and J is TRBJ1-4; D unclear. Trimming pared 4 bases from V and 1 base from J, leaving 7 bases between. The CDR3 has 14 amino acids. Germline CDR1 SEHNR, CDR2 FQNEAQ (reference sequence). CDR3 loop: CASSSRGTNEKLFF. CDR3 sequence (DNA): TGTGCCAGCAGCTCACGGGGAACTAATGAAAAACTGTTTTTT.

This clone occurred a few times. This chain uses TRBV27 with TRBJ1-6; D remains ambiguous. The CDR3 is 20 amino acids. Germline V gene lookup returns CDR1 MNHEY and CDR2 SMNVEV (reference sequence). V lost 1 base, J lost 7 bases, and 26 bases lay in between. CDR3 sequence (DNA): TGTGCCAGCAGTTTATTCGGAGTCGGTGGAGGCTTGTCGGCAAATTCACCCCTCCACTTT. Its protein product is CASSLFGVGGGLSANSPLHF.

The chain employs TRBV9 and TRBJ2-2; possibly TRBD2 for D (6 bases). V was cut by 3 bases and J by 5 bases, with 17 bases left in between. The CDR3 contains 16 residues. Germline-derived CDR1 and CDR2 are SGDLS and YYNGEE. CDR3 DNA: TGTGCCAGCAGCGCCCGGGGGAGCCGAGGAACCGGGGAGCTGTTTTTT. Encoded protein: CASSARGSRGTGELFF.

This chain connects TRBV9 to TRBJ2-1; D unresolved. V lost 1 base and J 2 bases, leaving 10 bases between the germline ends. Germline CDR1 reads SGDLS; CDR2 reads YYNGEE. This CDR3 contains 15 residues. CDR3 sequence: CASSVSIGTYNEQFF. The CDR3 DNA is TGTGCCAGCAGCGTAAGTATAGGAACCTACAATGAGCAGTTCTTC.

The rearrangement links TRBV10-1 to TRBJ2-5; weak D call: TRBD1 (6 bases). V was clipped by 8 bases and J by 2 bases, with 15 bases between them. The CDR3 has 14 amino acids. Looked up from germline, CDR1 is WNHNN and CDR2 is SYGVQD (reference sequence). CDR3 sequence reads: CASSRGGQQETQYF. CDR3 coding DNA: TGCGCCAGCTCCAGGGGTGGACAGCAAGAGACCCAGTACTTC.

In this sample, this clone turned up once. The chain employs TRBV7-8 and TRBJ2-3; D remains ambiguous. The CDR3 runs 14 residues. Germline CDR1 SGHVS, CDR2 FQNEAQ. V lost 0 bases, J lost 5 bases, and 9 bases lay in between. CDR3 protein: CASSLAYIEDTQYF. In nucleotides, the CDR3 is TGTGCCAGCAGCTTAGCCTACATTGAAGATACGCAGTATTTT.

There are a few counts of this clone. The chain couples TRBV14 to TRBJ2-7, with D unclear. Germline V gene data show CDR1 as SGHDN and CDR2 as FVKESK. The CDR3 covers 14 residues. V lost 1 base and J 1 base, leaving 8 bases between the germline ends. CDR3 protein: CASSQVTYSYEQYF. Written as DNA, the CDR3 is TGTGCCAGCAGCCAAGTTACGTATTCCTACGAGCAGTACTTC.

There are a few counts of this clone. The V call is TRBV6-5, the J call TRBJ1-2; D uncertain. The CDR3 runs to 14 residues. CDR1 and CDR2 (germline): MNHEY, SVGAGI. Trimming removed 1 base at V and 0 bases at J, with 6 bases between. CDR3 nucleotides: TGTGCCAGCAGTTACTTCGGAGCTAACTATGGCTACACCTTC. The encoded protein is CASSYFGANYGYTF.

This chain connects TRBV9 to TRBJ1-2; 10 nucleotides line up with TRBD1. Trimming at V came to 0 bases and at J to 2 bases, leaving 7 bases not matched to a gene. CDR3 length: 17 residues. CDR1 and CDR2 from the germline V gene are SGDLS and YYNGEE. In nucleotides, the CDR3 is TGTGCCAGCAGCGTAGTGGGACAGGGGTTGGGGAACTATGGCTACACCTTC. Amino acid sequence: CASSVVGQGLGNYGYTF.

This rearrangement joins TRBV5-3 to TRBJ1-4; unclear D gene. TRBV5-3 counts as an open reading frame of uncertain function. V was pared by 0 bases and J by 4 bases, with 13 bases between. The length of the CDR3 is 16 residues. As DNA, the CDR3 is TGTGCCAGAAGCTTGGGACTCCAGAATTATAATGAAAAACTGTTTTTT. Amino acid sequence: CARSLGLQNYNEKLFF.

This clone was counted a few times. The chain joins TRBV23-1 to TRBJ1-3, with no clear D. TRBV23-1 is given ORF status, its function remaining uncertain. Trimming took 7 bases from V and 5 from J, leaving 18 bases between them. The CDR3 covers 15 residues. The CDR3 DNA follows: TGCGCCAGCATTGGAAAGAGGCAGGCTCGAAACACCATATATTTT. It translates to CASIGKRQARNTIYF.

A single count supports this clone. The chain couples TRBV4-2 to TRBJ1-4; weak D call: TRBD1 (6 bases). The CDR3 spans 17 residues. Germline CDR1 and CDR2: LGHNA and YNFKEQ. V was cut by 0 bases and J by 8 bases, with 19 bases left in between. CDR3 bases: TGTGCCAGCAGCCAAGAGGGGTGGCAGGGGTGGGAGGAAAAACTGTTTTTT. Amino acid sequence: CASSQEGWQGWEEKLFF.

This chain uses TRBV4-3 with TRBJ1-4; D gene unclear. V gave up 1 base and J gave up 8 bases, with 5 bases separating them. The CDR3 has 12 amino acids. In germline, CDR1 is LGHNA, CDR2 YSLEER. The CDR3 sequence: CASSQVKEKLFF. CDR3 sequence (DNA): TGCGCCAGCAGCCAAGTTAAGGAAAAACTGTTTTTT.

This clone has only one observation. Compared with germline, one end of the junction differs, possibly owing to a read error. V gene TRBV7-7 combines with J gene TRBJ2-5; unclear D gene. The germline gives CDR1 SSHAT, CDR2 FNYEAQ (reference sequence). The CDR3 spans 13 residues. For the CDR3, the DNA is TGTGCTAGCAGCTTCACCCTAGAAGAGACCCAGTACTTC. It specifies CASSFTLEETQYF.

The V call is TRBV29-1, the J call TRBJ2-3; 7 bases are shared with TRBD2. CDR3 length: 14 amino acids. The V and J ends lost 0 bases and 3 bases, in that order; junction bases with no gene match: 3. The germline V gene has CDR1 SQVTM and CDR2 ANQGSEA. The CDR3 here is CSVEDGRGTDTQYF. The CDR3, as DNA: TGCAGCGTTGAAGATGGGAGGGGTACAGATACGCAGTATTTT.

The chain is built from TRBV5-1 and TRBJ2-2, with TRBD2 matching 14 bases. This CDR3 region has 16 residues. The germline CDR1 and CDR2 sequences are SGHRS and YFSETQ. J gave up 7 bases and V 1 base, and 3 bases lay outside the gene matches. CDR3 amino acids: CASSLPGLAGGGELFF. For the CDR3, the DNA is TGCGCCAGCAGCTTGCCCGGACTAGCGGGGGGCGGGGAGCTGTTTTTT. Variable domain in full (rest from reference TRBV5-1 and TRBJ2-2): KAGVTQTPRYLIKTRGQQVTLSCSPISGHRSVSWYQQTPGQGLQFLFEYFSETQRNKGNFPGRFSGRQFSNSRSEMNVSTLELGDSALYLCASSLPGLAGGGELFFGEGSRLTVL.

The sample holds one count of this clone. This rearrangement joins TRBV9 to TRBJ2-3; D remains ambiguous. V was trimmed by 1 base and J by 9 bases, leaving 18 bases between them. CDR1 is SGDLS, CDR2 YYNGEE, per germline. This CDR3 is 15 amino acids long. CDR3 bases: TGTGCCAGCAGCGTAAGTCCCCGGGCTGCGGAGACGCAGTATTTT. Amino acid sequence: CASSVSPRAAETQYF.

The V gene is TRBV28, the J gene TRBJ2-7, with D perhaps matching TRBD2 (6 bases). The V gene's germline CDR1 is MDHEN and CDR2 SYDVKM. This CDR3 is built from 13 residues. V was trimmed by 6 bases and J by 3 bases, leaving 12 bases between them. Here the CDR3 reads CASRPGSNYEQYF. The CDR3 DNA sequence: TGTGCCAGCAGACCCGGGAGCAACTACGAGCAGTACTTC.

V usage is TRBV5-1 and J usage is TRBJ2-3; TRBD1 matches at 8 bases. J was trimmed by 9 bases and V by 5 bases; bases with no gene match: 5. This CDR3 is 12 amino acids long. Germline V lookup: CDR1 SGHRS, CDR2 YFSETQ. Here the CDR3 reads CASRETGGTQYF. The CDR3 bases are TGCGCCAGCAGAGAAACAGGGGGGACGCAGTATTTT.

The rearrangement joins TRBV20-1 to TRBJ1-1; a weak D match, TRBD1 (5 bases). Germline loops: CDR1 DFQATT, CDR2 SNEGSKA (reference sequence). The V end lost 6 bases, the J end lost 7 bases, and 24 bases lay between the germline ends. CDR3 length: 15 residues. The DNA for the CDR3 is TGCAGTGCCAGTCCCCTTCGGGGGAGAGGTGATGAAGCTTTCTTT. Protein: CSASPLRGRGDEAFF.

The chain couples TRBV6-5 to TRBJ1-3; D is ambiguous. V was shortened by 0 bases and J by 0 bases, with 3 bases between the two germline ends. The CDR3 runs to 14 residues. Germline CDR1 reads MNHEY; CDR2 reads SVGAGI. The CDR3 region is CASSYSHSGNTIYF. The DNA of the CDR3 is TGTGCCAGCAGTTACTCGCACTCTGGAAACACCATATATTTT.

This chain connects TRBV19 to TRBJ2-6; D gene ambiguous. Between the trimmed V and J ends, which lost 5 bases and 1 base, there was a span of 9 bases. This CDR3 is 15 amino acids long. Germline V gives CDR1 LNHDA, CDR2 SQIVND (reference sequence). The CDR3 DNA reads TGTGCCAGTAGTGTCCGGTGGTCTGGGGCCAACGTCCTGACTTTC. This gives the protein CASSVRWSGANVLTF.

The CDR3 loop reads CAWSRGPPMNTEAFF. CDR3 DNA: TGTGCCTGGAGTCGAGGGCCCCCCATGAACACTGAAGCTTTCTTT. The V and J genes are TRBV30 and TRBJ1-1; D is uncertain. The CDR3 is 15 residues long. The V gene's germline CDR1 is GTSNPN and CDR2 SVGIG (reference sequence). The V end lost 2 bases, the J end lost 0 bases, and 13 bases lay between the germline ends.

The gene calls are TRBV9 and TRBJ1-2; D may be TRBD1 (5 bases). The CDR3 consists of 16 residues. Between the trimmed V and J ends, which lost 7 bases and 4 bases, there was a span of 23 bases. Germline CDR1 and CDR2: SGDLS and YYNGEE. DNA for the CDR3: TGTGCCAGCTCGACCAGGTCCGGCCCCGGGGGCTATGGCTACACCTTC. Translating it yields CASSTRSGPGGYGYTF.

This chain connects TRBV6-5 to TRBJ1-1; D is ambiguous. Germline V CDR1 and CDR2: MNHEY, SVGAGI. The V end was cut by 7 bases, the J end by 5 bases, with 14 bases between. The CDR3 is 13 residues long. The CDR3 nucleotides are TGTGCCAGCACATATGAACGGAGTACTGAAGCTTTCTTT. Amino acids: CASTYERSTEAFF.

The chain recombines TRBV6-4 with TRBJ1-5; 7 bases align to TRBD1. The length of the CDR3 is 16 residues. V shed 2 bases and J 2 bases; nucleotides not matched to a gene: 6. Germline CDR1 reads MRHNA; CDR2 reads SNTAGT. The CDR3 bases are TGTGCCAGCAGTGACCTTGACAGGGATGGCAATCAGCCCCAGCATTTT. This translates into CASSDLDRDGNQPQHF.

The chain uses TRBV2 and TRBJ2-6; D call uncertain. Germline V lookup: CDR1 SNHLY, CDR2 FYNNEI. With 6 bases removed from V and 0 bases from J, the gap between germline ends came to 9 bases. The CDR3 totals 15 residues. The CDR3 nucleotides are TGTGCCAGCAGGAACACATACTCTGGGGCCAACGTCCTGACTTTC. It is translated as CASRNTYSGANVLTF.

This chain joins TRBV2 and TRBJ2-1, with D uncertain. This CDR3 comprises 15 residues. Germline CDR1 is SNHLY and CDR2 is FYNNEI. The V end was cut by 2 bases, the J end by 8 bases, with 16 bases between. The CDR3 region is CASSESRARVDEQFF. The CDR3 coding sequence is TGTGCCAGCAGTGAAAGTAGGGCAAGGGTGGATGAGCAGTTCTTC.

V usage is TRBV7-2 and J usage is TRBJ1-1; D is perhaps TRBD1 (6 bases). V was pared by 3 bases and J by 1 base, with 9 bases between. The CDR3 loop spans 14 amino acids. The germline gives CDR1 SGHTA, CDR2 FQGNSA. The CDR3 region has the DNA TGTGCCAGCAGCTTCAGGGGCCAGAACACTGAAGCTTTCTTT. It specifies CASSFRGQNTEAFF.

The rearrangement links TRBV28 to TRBJ1-2; the D gene is possibly TRBD1 (6 bases). The CDR3 has 14 residues. V was shortened by 3 bases and J by 6 bases, with 14 bases between the two germline ends. The germline gives CDR1 MDHEN, CDR2 SYDVKM. The CDR3 DNA reads as TGTGCCAGCAGTTTGCGACAGGTCCACAATGGCTACACCTTC. Amino acid sequence: CASSLRQVHNGYTF.

The rearrangement links TRBV5-8 to TRBJ2-1; TRBD1 agrees at 7 bases. The CDR3 is made up of 16 amino acids. Germline values: CDR1 SGHTS, CDR2 YDEGEE. The junction had 9 bases not matched to a gene; V was cut back by 4 bases and J by 2 bases. Written as DNA, the CDR3 is TGTGCCAGCAGCGTCGGGACAGTATTCACCTACAATGAGCAGTTCTTC. Its translation: CASSVGTVFTYNEQFF.

This clone has only one observation. J is TRBJ1-4 and V is TRBV3-1 (or the pseudogene TRBV3-2); D unclear. This CDR3 is built from 12 residues. Germline lookup yields CDR1 LGHDT and CDR2 YNNKEL (reference sequence). Trimming removed 3 bases from V and 8 bases from J, with 7 bases in between. The CDR3 nucleotides are TGTGCCAGCAGCCAGTCGGGAGAAAAACTGTTTTTT. It is translated as CASSQSGEKLFF.